Listed here is a single T cell receptor beta chain. Its specificity is not known. Via MiXCR, TCRdb re-called the RT-PCR reads, giving one row per CDR3 protein. The sample carries around 760,000 distinct CDR3 sequences, more than 11% recorded once. This entry belongs to a study of response to subunit inactivated influenza vaccine. Germline CDR1 is LGHNA and CDR2 is YSLEER. The V end was cut by 0 bases, the J end by 0 bases, with 10 bases between. The CDR3 runs 16 residues. Study-wide results and caveats: Few additional T cells are recruited per seasonal influenza vaccination, authors suggested.

The clonotype comes from a man aged 50-59 years who received an inactivated influenza vaccine. The chain employs TRBV4-3 and TRBJ2-3, with D perhaps TRBD1 or TRBD2 (5 bases each). Sequences were derived from PBMCs from blood, sampled 14 to 15 days before vaccination. Written as DNA, the CDR3 is TGCGCCAGCAGCCAAGAACCCGGGGACAGCACAGATACGCAGTATTTT. Translation: CASSQEPGDSTDTQYF.